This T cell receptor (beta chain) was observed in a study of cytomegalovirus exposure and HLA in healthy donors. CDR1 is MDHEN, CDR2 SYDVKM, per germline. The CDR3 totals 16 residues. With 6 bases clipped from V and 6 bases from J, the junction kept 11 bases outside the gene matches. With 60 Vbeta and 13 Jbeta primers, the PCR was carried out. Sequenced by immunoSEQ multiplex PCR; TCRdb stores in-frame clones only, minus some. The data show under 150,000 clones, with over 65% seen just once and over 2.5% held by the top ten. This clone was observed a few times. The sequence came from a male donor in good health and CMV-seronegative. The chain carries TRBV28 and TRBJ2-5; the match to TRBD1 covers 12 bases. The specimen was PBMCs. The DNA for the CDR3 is TGTGCCAGCAGCCCCGGGGGACAGGGGGCTGGGAAGACCCAGTACTTC. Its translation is CASSPGGQGAGKTQYF.